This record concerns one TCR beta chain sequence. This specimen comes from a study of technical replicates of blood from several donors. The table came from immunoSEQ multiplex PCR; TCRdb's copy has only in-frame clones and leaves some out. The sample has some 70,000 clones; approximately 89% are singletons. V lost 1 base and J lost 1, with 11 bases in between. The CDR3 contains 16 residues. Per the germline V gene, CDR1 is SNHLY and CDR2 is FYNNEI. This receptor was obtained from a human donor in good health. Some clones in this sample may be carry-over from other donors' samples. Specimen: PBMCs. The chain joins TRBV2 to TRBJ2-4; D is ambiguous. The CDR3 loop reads CASSEVALEAKNIQYF. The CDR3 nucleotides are TGTGCCAGCAGTGAAGTGGCTCTGGAGGCCAAAAACATTCAGTACTTC.